The entry below describes one T cell receptor beta chain. This clonotype has more than one count but fewer than ten. Its specific antigen is unknown. It has no much larger one-base neighbor in the sample; base qualities were not kept. TCRdb records Illumina NovaSeq 6000 as the sequencer. TCRalpha and TCRbeta cDNA libraries were constructed by 5'RACE with constant-segment primers, with sample barcodes and unique molecular identifiers being introduced. Trizol reagent was used to extract RNA from every sample. Libraries were amplified in two PCR steps, with a second sample barcode and Illumina TruSeq adapters added in the second step. Sequencing of the libraries was done on an Illumina NovaSeq, producing 2 x 150 bp paired-end reads. Regarding the original processing steps: With migec v1.2.7, reads were demultiplexed and then collapsed into UMI-guided consensus sequences. Using mixcr v2.1.11, UMI consensuses were aligned to TRA and TRB V and J templates and then assembled into clonotypes. Expanded or contracted clonotypes were those called significant by both edgeR and NoisET, with noise models trained on biological replicates. For edgeR calls, the cutoffs were a false discovery rate-adjusted p below 0.01 and a log2 fold-change threshold of 1. PCA with hierarchical clustering of max-normalized trajectories of the 1000 most abundant clonotypes was used as exploratory dynamics analysis. The CD4 or CD8 phenotype of responding clones was assigned using the separately sequenced CD4+ and CD8+ repertoires. Through fastp at Q25 and MiXCR, TCRdb rebuilt clones from the public reads, retaining in-frame beta chains. Rows with a matching CDR3 protein are joined into one entry that keeps the most common DNA and genes. It is TCRdb's table, rather than the study itself, that gives the V and J calls and clone size. The sample includes roughly 340,000 distinct CDR3 sequences, with approximately 15% observed a single time. About a fifth of the sample belongs to the ten largest clones.

Ficoll-Paque density gradient centrifugation was the method used to isolate PBMCs. CDR1 MGHRA and CDR2 YSYEKL were looked up in the germline V gene. The CDR3, cysteine through phenylalanine, is 13 amino acids long. The CDR3 DNA has 39 bases and is translated from base 1. V and J lose 4 bases and 8 bases, and a span of 11 bases separates them. This entry is derived from a study of T-cell memory formation after mild COVID-19 (dated by TCRdb to the early 2020s). Study-level background: TCR sequence clusters from the two donors were found to be largely donor specific. Longitudinal TCRalpha and TCRbeta repertoire sequencing tracked T-cell clones expanding and contracting after mild COVID-19 in a couple of donors. Two young, previously healthy adult volunteers, one female and one male, were included in the cohort.

General study outcomes and caveats: Some responding clones were detected in pre-infection memory, suggesting pre-existing cross-reactive memory T cells joined the SARS-CoV-2 response. Contracting CD4+ clones were found mainly in CM and EM memory subsets, while CD8+ clones were enriched in EMRA. Whether the second-wave clones peaking on day 37 were SARS-CoV-2 specific was not confirmed. From day 15 to 85, contracting clones showed balanced CD4/CD8 phenotypes, whereas a second wave of clones that expanded from day 15 to 37 leaned towards CD4+. The study covered only a couple of mild cases, and larger cohorts including severe cases with pre-infection samples were considered necessary.

The sequencing sample was made of PBMCs or a T cell subset sorted from them (not recorded which). This clonotype was obtained from a man between 18 and 35 years old who had mild COVID-19 (a few samples of this study predate the infection). The sample titles of this study are shuffled in the database, so cell type and time point are left out; the donor was told from shared clones. The chain is made from TRBV4-1 and TRBJ1-4; a confident D gene designation cannot be given. For the CDR3, the sequence is CASSLRVQEKLFF. The DNA reads as follows: TGCGCCAGCAGCCTCAGAGTCCAGGAAAAACTGTTTTTT.